This T cell receptor (beta chain) was observed in a study of OX40 agonist ivuxolimab in advanced cancers. Regarding the study in general: Ivuxolimab was a fully human IgG2 agonistic monoclonal antibody targeting the costimulatory receptor OX40 (CD134). Intravenous ivuxolimab was administered to patients every 2 weeks at six dose levels: 0.01, 0.1, 0.3, 1.5, 3 and 10 mg/kg. Of the roughly 52 patients in dose escalation, around 19 had hepatocellular carcinoma, about 15 had melanoma, 9 had renal cell carcinoma and 9 had head and neck cancer. A male proportion of under 85% and a mean age of approximately 55 years, ranging from roughly 23 to 80, were recorded for the dose-escalation cohort. Patients were allowed to have had prior anti-PD-1, anti-PD-L1 or anti-CTLA-4 therapy, and approximately 43% of the dose-escalation patients had previously received checkpoint inhibitors. Partial responses occurred in three dose-escalation patients, of whom one had hepatocellular carcinoma and two had cutaneous melanoma. Peripheral TCRbeta sequencing was intended to test whether TCR sequence diversity was altered and clonal T-cell expansion was caused by ivuxolimab. The monotherapy dose-escalation portion (N of about 49 patients) of the phase I ivuxolimab trial is reported in the paper.

Patients with a history of autoimmune disease or receiving systemic immunosuppression were excluded from the trial. Peripheral blood for TCR sequencing was collected from all dose cohorts at baseline, on cycle 4 day 1, and on cycle 7 day 1. Samples came from an open-label, multicenter, first-in-human phase I dose-escalation trial of ivuxolimab. The trial enrolled adults with locally advanced or metastatic head and neck squamous cell, hepatocellular, melanoma or renal cell carcinoma. Before TCR sequencing, CD4+ T cells and CD8+ T cells were sorted from peripheral blood as separate populations. In the case of this clone: No cognate antigen has been identified for it. Base qualities are missing; no much larger clone stands one base away.

To sequence the TCRbeta CDR3 region, genomic DNA was isolated from the sorted cells. The immunoSEQ Assay was used to sequence the TCRbeta CDR3 regions. The source is immuneACCESS, and TCRdb retained only in-frame sequences with V and J called. Part of the clones is not carried over; for the studies checked, unresolved V genes explain less than half of this, and the remainder is unexplained. Here the sample has around 65,000 clones; approximately 89% occur a single time. The ten largest clones add up to 0.3% of the sample. The cysteine opens and the phenylalanine closes a CDR3 of 14 amino acids. Just the 42-base CDR3 DNA is kept, in frame starting at base 1. Based on the germline V gene, the CDR1 and CDR2 sequences are MNHNS and SASEGT. Clipping removes 5 bases from V and 4 bases from J, with 0 as the unmatched junction base count. The paper as a whole reports these results and caveats: Antigen specificity was not determined for the clonally expanded peripheral T cells. In the 0.1-3.0 mg/kg groups, partial responders were among the patients with the lowest normalized peripheral clonal expansion, particularly in CD8+ T cells. Clonal expansion of both CD4+ and CD8+ blood T cells was observed from baseline to week 6 at doses 0.1 to 3.0 mg/kg. Low levels of normalized T-cell clonal expansion were also seen in some nonresponding patients. After ivuxolimab, CD8+ T cells had more expanded clones than CD4+ T cells on average.

This sample comprised CD4+ or CD8+ T cells sorted from blood, obtained in a trial of the OX40 agonist ivuxolimab. The V and J genes are TRBV6-1 and TRBJ2-1, with 12 bases in between that match TRBD2. The receptor was isolated from an adult with an advanced solid tumor such as melanoma, head and neck, liver or kidney cancer. The encoded CDR3 is CASSLAGGYNEQFF. The DNA is TGTGCCAGCAGTCTAGCGGGGGGGTACAATGAGCAGTTCTTC.